A selection of T cell receptor beta chains follows, all from one sample in a study of blood T cell repertoires in COVID-19. Profiled with immunoSEQ multiplex PCR; TCRdb holds only in-frame clones, not every one. The table has about 290,000 clones, 75% to 90% seen once. The source material was PBMCs or T cells enriched from blood (not recorded which). The receptors were gathered from a woman between 35 and 50 years old who had recovered from COVID-19. CDR3s include the opening cysteine and the closing phenylalanine or tryptophan. A D gene is named only where the DNA matches it firmly. Clone size is stated in some rows and not others, as once, few, many or a class when expanded.

TRBV27	TRBJ1-2	many	TRBD1	TGTGCCAGCAGTACATGGACAGGGGGCAACTATGGCTACACCTTC	CASSTWTGGNYGYTF
TRBV5-4	TRBJ1-2	once	TRBD1	TGTGCCAGCACCATCCGACAGGGGGCAGTGTCTGGCTACACCTTC	CASTIRQGAVSGYTF
TRBV19	TRBJ2-7	few	TRBD2	TGTGCCAGTAGTTTAAAGCGGGATCCCACCTACGAGCAGTACTTC	CASSLKRDPTYEQYF
TRBV18	TRBJ1-1	.	.	TGTGCCAGCTCACCACTAGATTTTTCACGGAGCACTGAAGCTTTCTTT	CASSPLDFSRSTEAFF
TRBV7-2	TRBJ1-5	.	.	TGTGCCAGCGGGCCAGAGTATAGCAATCAGCCCCAGCATTTT	CASGPEYSNQPQHF
TRBV30	TRBJ1-1	.	TRBD1	TGTGCCTGGAGTAACAGGGGGAGAGGCCGATTTTTAAACACTGAAGCTTTCTTT	CAWSNRGRGRFLNTEAFF
TRBV11-3	TRBJ2-3	.	TRBD1	TGTGCCAGCAGTCTGACAGGGAGTCTCGCAGATACGCAGTATTTT	CASSLTGSLADTQYF
TRBV6-1	TRBJ1-6	.	.	TGTGCCAGCAGTGAAACGGGGGAAAGAGATTCACCCCTCCACTTT	CASSETGERDSPLHF
TRBV27	TRBJ2-7	.	TRBD1	TGTGCCACGGGACAGGGGGCCTCCTACGAGCAGTACTTC	CATGQGASYEQYF
TRBV19	TRBJ1-4	.	.	TGTGCCAGTAGTCCAATCGGTGAAAAACTGTTTTTT	CASSPIGEKLFF
TRBV9	TRBJ2-2	.	TRBD2	TGTGCCAGCAGCGTTTTTAGCGGGGTGAACACCGGGGAGCTGTTTTTT	CASSVFSGVNTGELFF
TRBV18	TRBJ2-2	.	TRBD1	TGTGCCAGCTCACACACAGGGGGTTACACCGGGGAGCTGTTTTTT	CASSHTGGYTGELFF
TRBV5-4	TRBJ2-7	few	.	TGTGCCAGCAGCTTGGGGGGGGTCTCCTACGAGCAGTACTTC	CASSLGGVSYEQYF
TRBV6-1	TRBJ1-2	.	.	TGTGCCAGCAGTGAAGGCGCTTTCGACACCTTC	CASSEGAFDTF
TRBV4-1	TRBJ2-3	.	.	TGCGCCAGCAGCCAAGAAAGCCCAGATACGCAGTATTTT	CASSQESPDTQYF
TRBV5-1	TRBJ1-1	.	TRBD1	TGCGCCAGCAGCTTGCTGGGACAGGAGAACACTGAAGCTTTCTTT	CASSLLGQENTEAFF
TRBV6-5	TRBJ1-3	.	.	TGTGCCAGCAGTTACTCCAGGGTGTCTGGAAACACCATATATTTT	CASSYSRVSGNTIYF
TRBV7-4	TRBJ2-1	.	TRBD2	TGTGCCAGCAGGTCTCAAGGACTAGCGGAATCCTACAATGAGCAGTTCTTC	CASRSQGLAESYNEQFF
TRBV10-3	TRBJ1-2	.	TRBD1	TGTGCCATCAGCAGGACAGGGGAAGGCTACACCTTC	CAISRTGEGYTF
TRBV19	TRBJ1-5	.	.	TGTGCCAGTAGTCCCCTGTCGGCGGTGGAGGGATCTCATCAGCCCCAGCATTTT	CASSPLSAVEGSHQPQHF
TRBV20-1	TRBJ2-7	.	TRBD2	TGCAGTGCTAGTAAGCGGGACTCCTACGAGCAGTACTTC	CSASKRDSYEQYF
TRBV2	TRBJ2-3	once	TRBD2	TGTGCCAGCAGCGCGAGGCTAGCGGGGGAACAGTATTTT	CASSARLAGEQYF
TRBV5-1	TRBJ2-7	.	TRBD1	TGCGCCAGCAGCCGGGGTTCGAGACAGGGAACCTACGAGCAGTACTTC	CASSRGSRQGTYEQYF
TRBV6-5	TRBJ1-2	.	TRBD1	TGTGCCAGCAGACGCCTGGACAGGGTTCTCTATGGCTACACCTTC	CASRRLDRVLYGYTF
TRBV2	TRBJ1-1	.	TRBD1	TGTGCCAGCAGTGGAACGACGACAGGGGGCGTGAAAGCTTTCTTT	CASSGTTTGGVKAFF
TRBV7-8	TRBJ1-6	.	.	TGTGCCAGCAGCTTCGGTATGAATTCACCCCTCCACTTT	CASSFGMNSPLHF
TRBV19	TRBJ1-2	.	TRBD1	TGTGCCAGTAGCCCGATGACAGGGGGCTACGGAGGCTACACCTTC	CASSPMTGGYGGYTF
TRBV4-1	TRBJ2-3	.	.	TGCGCCAGCAGCCGGCCTGGAGAGGGCCAAGATACGCAGTATTTT	CASSRPGEGQDTQYF
TRBV7-9	TRBJ2-5	.	.	TGTGCCAGCAGCTTAGTGGATGGCGGTTTAGAGACCCAGTACTTC	CASSLVDGGLETQYF
TRBV6-1	TRBJ1-2	.	.	TGTGCCAGCAGTGGCCTCAATCTCCCAGGGAACCCTAACTATGGCTACACCTTC	CASSGLNLPGNPNYGYTF
TRBV15	TRBJ2-1	.	.	TGTGCCACCAGCAGAGGGTCGGGGAGCTCCTACAATGAGCAGTTCTTC	CATSRGSGSSYNEQFF
TRBV19	TRBJ2-5	.	TRBD2	TGTGCCAGTAGTACGCCTAGCGGGGGGGCTGCAGAGACCCAGTACTTC	CASSTPSGGAAETQYF
TRBV7-6	TRBJ2-7	.	TRBD1	TGTGCCAGCAGCTTAGTTGGGACAGGGGGCGGGGAGCAGTACTTC	CASSLVGTGGGEQYF
TRBV7-2	TRBJ1-2	.	.	TGTGCCAGCAGCTTGGGCAGGCAGGATGGCTACACCTTC	CASSLGRQDGYTF
TRBV2	TRBJ2-2	.	TRBD1	TGTGCCAGCAGTCCACAGGGGTTGAACACCGGGGAGCTGTTTTTT	CASSPQGLNTGELFF
TRBV30	TRBJ1-1	.	TRBD1	TGTGCCTGGGGGCCCCGACAGGGGATGGTAGCTTTCTTT	CAWGPRQGMVAFF
TRBV10-3	TRBJ2-7	few	TRBD1	TGTGCCATCATGGGGGCAGGGGGCTACGAGCAGTACTTC	CAIMGAGGYEQYF